This T cell receptor beta chain originates from a study of shared clonotypes between healthy human individuals. The wider study: Donors, aged 18 to 49, were a couple of women and three men. Used for every donor were three CD4 naive, three CD4 memory, two CD8 naive and one CD8 memory plate.

Overall study results and limits: Generally, naive subsets came out with larger estimated richness than memory subsets.

In the case of this clone: Its specificity is unknown.

Germline CDR1 SGHNT, CDR2 YENEEA. The CDR3 covers 13 residues. Trimming took 6 bases from V and 6 from J; bases not matched to a gene: 7. TCRdb's table, derived via immunoSEQ multiplex PCR, lists solely in-frame clones and lacks some. The sample carries under 1,100,000 clones, around 76% recorded once. What was sequenced was memory CD4+ T cells sorted from blood. The subset is: CD45RA-negative fraction. The sequence came from a man younger than 35 in good health. This chain connects TRBV11-3 to TRBJ2-7, with TRBD2 matching over 8 bases. This CDR3 reads CASSRSGSREQYF. The CDR3 DNA is TGTGCCAGCAGTAGGAGCGGGAGTCGCGAGCAGTACTTC.